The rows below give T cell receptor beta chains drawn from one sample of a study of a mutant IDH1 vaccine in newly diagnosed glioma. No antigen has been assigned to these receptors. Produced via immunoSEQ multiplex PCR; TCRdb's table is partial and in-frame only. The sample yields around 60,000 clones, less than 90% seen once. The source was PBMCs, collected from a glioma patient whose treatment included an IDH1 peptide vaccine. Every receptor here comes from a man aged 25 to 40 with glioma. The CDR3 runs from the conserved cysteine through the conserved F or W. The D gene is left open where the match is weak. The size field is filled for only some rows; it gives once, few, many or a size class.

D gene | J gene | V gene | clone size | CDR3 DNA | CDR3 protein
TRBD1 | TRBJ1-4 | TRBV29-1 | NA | TGCAGCGTAGGAGGGGGCCCCGCAACTAATGAAAAACTGTTTTTT | CSVGGGPATNEKLFF
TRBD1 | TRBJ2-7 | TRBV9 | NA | TGTGCCAGCACCAAGGGAGACAGGGTGGAGTACGAGCAGTACTTC | CASTKGDRVEYEQYF
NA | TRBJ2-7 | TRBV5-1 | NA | TGCGCCAGCAGCCAATTGGGAACATTCCTTGGCGAGCAGTACTTC | CASSQLGTFLGEQYF
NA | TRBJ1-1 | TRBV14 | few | TGTGCCAGCAGGTGGGGAGGGAACACTGAAGCTTTCTTT | CASRWGGNTEAFF
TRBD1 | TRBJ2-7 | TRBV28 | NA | TGTGCCAGCAGTCCCGGGACAGGGCACTACGAGCAGTACTTC | CASSPGTGHYEQYF
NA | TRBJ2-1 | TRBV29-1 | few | TGCAGCGTTGGGAACCAACGCCGGTCCTACAATGAGCAGTTCTTC | CSVGNQRRSYNEQFF
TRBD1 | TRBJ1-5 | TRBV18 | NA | TGTGCCAGCTCACCGCAGGGACAGAGCAATCAGCCCCAGCATTTT | CASSPQGQSNQPQHF
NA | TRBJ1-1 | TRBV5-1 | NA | TGCGCCAGCAGCTTTAGACAGTGGGACACTGAAGCTTTCTTT | CASSFRQWDTEAFF
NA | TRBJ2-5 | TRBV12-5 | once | TGTGCTAGTGGGGGACTGGAAGGTACCCAAGAGACCCAGTACTTC | CASGGLEGTQETQYF
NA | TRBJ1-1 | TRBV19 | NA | TGTGCCAGTATCTCCATACGGGGTGGGTTTGAAGCTTTCTTT | CASISIRGGFEAFF
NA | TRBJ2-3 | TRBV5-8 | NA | TGTGCCAGCAGCTTACCGGGCTCTAGGGCAGATACGCAGTATTTT | CASSLPGSRADTQYF
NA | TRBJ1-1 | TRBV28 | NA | TGTGCCAGCAGTCGTCTCGATTTCCAGGATGAAGCTTTCTTT | CASSRLDFQDEAFF
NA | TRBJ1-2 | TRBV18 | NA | TGTGCCAGCTCACCTAACAGCAACTATGGCTACACCTTC | CASSPNSNYGYTF
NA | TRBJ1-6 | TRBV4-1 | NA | TGCGCCAGCAGCCTCGAGGTCCACACGGGAAGGGTCGTTTTGTATAATTCACCCCTCCACTTT | CASSLEVHTGRVVLYNSPLHF
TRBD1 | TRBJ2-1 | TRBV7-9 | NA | TGTGCCAGCAGCTGGCCGGGACAGGGGTACAATGAGCAGTTCTTC | CASSWPGQGYNEQFF
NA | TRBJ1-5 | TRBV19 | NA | TGTGCCAGTAGTATGTGGGGAAAGCCCCAGCATTTT | CASSMWGKPQHF
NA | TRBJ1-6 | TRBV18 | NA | TGTGCCAGCTCACCATCGGGATTCTATAATTCACCCCTCCACTTT | CASSPSGFYNSPLHF
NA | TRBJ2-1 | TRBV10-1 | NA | TGCGCCAGCAGTGAGTCGGGGAAATACAATGAGCAGTTCTTC | CASSESGKYNEQFF
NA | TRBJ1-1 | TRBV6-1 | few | TGTGCCAGCAGTGAAGCGCCAGGGATGAACACTGAAGCTTTCTTT | CASSEAPGMNTEAFF
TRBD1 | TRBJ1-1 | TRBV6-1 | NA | TGTGCCAGCAGTTGGACAGGGTATCACACTGAAGCTTTCTTT | CASSWTGYHTEAFF
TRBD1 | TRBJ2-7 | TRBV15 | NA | TGTGCCACCAGCGGAGGGACAGGGTTTACCTACGAGCAGTACTTC | CATSGGTGFTYEQYF
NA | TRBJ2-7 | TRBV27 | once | TGTGCCAGCAGTCCTGGATGGTTAACCTACGAGCAGTACTTC | CASSPGWLTYEQYF
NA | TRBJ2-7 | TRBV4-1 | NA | TGCGCCAGCAGCCAAGATCGGGGGGCGGAGTACTTCGACGAGCAGTACTTC | CASSQDRGAEYFDEQYF
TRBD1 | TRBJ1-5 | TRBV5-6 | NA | TGTGCCAGCAGCTTGAGGACAGGCCTCGGGGAACCCCAGCATTTT | CASSLRTGLGEPQHF
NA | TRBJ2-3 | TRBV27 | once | TGTGCCAGCAGTTCTGGGCAGGAAGGTTCCCCAGATACGCAGTATTTT | CASSSGQEGSPDTQYF
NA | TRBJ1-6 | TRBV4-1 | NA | TGCGCCAGCAGCCAAGACCCCGGGGGTAATTCACCCCTCCACTTT | CASSQDPGGNSPLHF
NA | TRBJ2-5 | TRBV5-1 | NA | TGCGCCAGCAGCGGGGGGACGGGATTGGAGACCCAGTACTTC | CASSGGTGLETQYF
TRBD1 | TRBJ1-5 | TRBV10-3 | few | TGTGCCATCAGTGGAGGGACAGGGGATTCCCAGCCCCAGCATTTT | CAISGGTGDSQPQHF
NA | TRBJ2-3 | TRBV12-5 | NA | TGTGCTAGTGGTTTGCCTCGGGCCATAACAGATACGCAGTATTTT | CASGLPRAITDTQYF
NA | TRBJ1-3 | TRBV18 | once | TGTGCCAGCTCACCAACCCCCCCGACAGGCGGAAACACCATATATTTT | CASSPTPPTGGNTIYF
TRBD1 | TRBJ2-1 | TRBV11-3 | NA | TGTGCCAGCAGCTTAACAAGGGGGCGAGACAATGAGCAGTTCTTC | CASSLTRGRDNEQFF
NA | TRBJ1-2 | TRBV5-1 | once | TGCGCCAGCAGCTTGGAGTGGGTCTCAATAGGTGGCTACACCTTC | CASSLEWVSIGGYTF
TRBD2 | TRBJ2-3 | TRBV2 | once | TGTGCCAGCAGTGACGGCGGGGGGGCGGCAGATACGCAGTATTTT | CASSDGGGAADTQYF
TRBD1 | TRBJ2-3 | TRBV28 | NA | TGTGCCAGCAGTTCGGGACAGGACGTAACAGATACGCAGTATTTT | CASSSGQDVTDTQYF
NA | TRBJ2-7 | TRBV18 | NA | TGTGCCAGCTCCCCTGTAGGGCCCAAGATCTCCTACGAGCAGTACTTC | CASSPVGPKISYEQYF
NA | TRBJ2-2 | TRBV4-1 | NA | TGCGCCAGCAGCCAAGTCCCAGGGGGGTACACCGGGGAGCTGTTTTTT | CASSQVPGGYTGELFF
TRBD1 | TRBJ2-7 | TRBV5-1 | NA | TGCGCCAGCAGCTTGGGGACAGGGAGGTACGAGCAGTACTTC | CASSLGTGRYEQYF
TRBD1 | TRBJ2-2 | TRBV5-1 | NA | TGCGCCAGCAGCCTAGGACAGGGAACCGGGGAGCTGTTTTTT | CASSLGQGTGELFF
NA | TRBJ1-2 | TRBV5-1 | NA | TGCGCCAGCAGCTTGGACGGAGGATCCTATGGCTACACCTTC | CASSLDGGSYGYTF
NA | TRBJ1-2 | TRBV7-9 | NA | TGTGCCAGCAGCCAATTCTTGGCAGACTATGGCTACACCTTC | CASSQFLADYGYTF
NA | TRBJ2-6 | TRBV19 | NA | TGTGCTTCCCGGGGCAGGGGTTCTACGGCCGGGGCCAACGTCCTGACTTTC | CASRGRGSTAGANVLTF
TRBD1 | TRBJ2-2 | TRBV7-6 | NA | TGTGCCAGCAGCTTGATCCGACAGGGGGCCGGGGAGCTGTTTTTT | CASSLIRQGAGELFF
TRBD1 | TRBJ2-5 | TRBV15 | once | TGTGCCACCAGCACCCAGGGACAGGCAAGGGAGACCCAGTACTTC | CATSTQGQARETQYF
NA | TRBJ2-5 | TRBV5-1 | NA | TGCGCCAGCAGCGAGGGACAAGAGACCCAGTACTTC | CASSEGQETQYF
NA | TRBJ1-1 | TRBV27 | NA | TGTGCCAGCAGTTCCGGGCCCGAAGCTTTCTTT | CASSSGPEAFF
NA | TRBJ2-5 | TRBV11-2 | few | TGTGCCAGCAGCTCCCTCGGGCCCCACCAGTACTTC | CASSSLGPHQYF
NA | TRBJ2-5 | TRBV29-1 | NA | TGCAGCGTTGGCAGGGGTGAAGAGACCCAGTACTTC | CSVGRGEETQYF
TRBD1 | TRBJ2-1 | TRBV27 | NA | TGTGCCAGCAGTACTGGGACAGGAGGTTACAATGAGCAGTTCTTC | CASSTGTGGYNEQFF
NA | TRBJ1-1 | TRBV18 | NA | TGTGCCAGCTCACCAGGGCAGTTTCTCGCTGAAGCTTTCTTT | CASSPGQFLAEAFF
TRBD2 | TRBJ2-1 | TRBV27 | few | TGTGCCAGCAGTCCAGACAGCGGGGGGCGAGGTTTTAATGAGCAGTTCTTC | CASSPDSGGRGFNEQFF
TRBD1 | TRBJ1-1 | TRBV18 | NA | TGTGCCAGCTCACCCCGGATGACAGGGGTAGATGAAGCTTTCTTT | CASSPRMTGVDEAFF
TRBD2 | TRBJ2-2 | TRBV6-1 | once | TGTGCCAGCAGGGGAGGGCACACACACGGGGAGCTGTTTTTT | CASRGGHTHGELFF
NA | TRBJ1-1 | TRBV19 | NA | TGTGCCAGTAGTATTTGGGGCCAGCCCGAAGCTTTCTTT | CASSIWGQPEAFF
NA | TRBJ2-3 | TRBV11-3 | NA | TGTGCCAGCAGCTTAGGCCTGGGAACTAGCACAGATACGCAGTATTTT | CASSLGLGTSTDTQYF
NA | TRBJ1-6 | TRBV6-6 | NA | TGTGCCAGCAGTTCCTCTAGGGACTCACCCCTCCACTTT | CASSSSRDSPLHF
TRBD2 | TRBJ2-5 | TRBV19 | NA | TGTGCCAGTAGTAGACAGTCCGGGAGGAAGACCCAGTACTTC | CASSRQSGRKTQYF
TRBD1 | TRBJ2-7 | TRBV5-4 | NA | TGTGCCAGCAGCTTGGACTACCTGGGACAGGGAAGCTACGAGCAGTACTTC | CASSLDYLGQGSYEQYF